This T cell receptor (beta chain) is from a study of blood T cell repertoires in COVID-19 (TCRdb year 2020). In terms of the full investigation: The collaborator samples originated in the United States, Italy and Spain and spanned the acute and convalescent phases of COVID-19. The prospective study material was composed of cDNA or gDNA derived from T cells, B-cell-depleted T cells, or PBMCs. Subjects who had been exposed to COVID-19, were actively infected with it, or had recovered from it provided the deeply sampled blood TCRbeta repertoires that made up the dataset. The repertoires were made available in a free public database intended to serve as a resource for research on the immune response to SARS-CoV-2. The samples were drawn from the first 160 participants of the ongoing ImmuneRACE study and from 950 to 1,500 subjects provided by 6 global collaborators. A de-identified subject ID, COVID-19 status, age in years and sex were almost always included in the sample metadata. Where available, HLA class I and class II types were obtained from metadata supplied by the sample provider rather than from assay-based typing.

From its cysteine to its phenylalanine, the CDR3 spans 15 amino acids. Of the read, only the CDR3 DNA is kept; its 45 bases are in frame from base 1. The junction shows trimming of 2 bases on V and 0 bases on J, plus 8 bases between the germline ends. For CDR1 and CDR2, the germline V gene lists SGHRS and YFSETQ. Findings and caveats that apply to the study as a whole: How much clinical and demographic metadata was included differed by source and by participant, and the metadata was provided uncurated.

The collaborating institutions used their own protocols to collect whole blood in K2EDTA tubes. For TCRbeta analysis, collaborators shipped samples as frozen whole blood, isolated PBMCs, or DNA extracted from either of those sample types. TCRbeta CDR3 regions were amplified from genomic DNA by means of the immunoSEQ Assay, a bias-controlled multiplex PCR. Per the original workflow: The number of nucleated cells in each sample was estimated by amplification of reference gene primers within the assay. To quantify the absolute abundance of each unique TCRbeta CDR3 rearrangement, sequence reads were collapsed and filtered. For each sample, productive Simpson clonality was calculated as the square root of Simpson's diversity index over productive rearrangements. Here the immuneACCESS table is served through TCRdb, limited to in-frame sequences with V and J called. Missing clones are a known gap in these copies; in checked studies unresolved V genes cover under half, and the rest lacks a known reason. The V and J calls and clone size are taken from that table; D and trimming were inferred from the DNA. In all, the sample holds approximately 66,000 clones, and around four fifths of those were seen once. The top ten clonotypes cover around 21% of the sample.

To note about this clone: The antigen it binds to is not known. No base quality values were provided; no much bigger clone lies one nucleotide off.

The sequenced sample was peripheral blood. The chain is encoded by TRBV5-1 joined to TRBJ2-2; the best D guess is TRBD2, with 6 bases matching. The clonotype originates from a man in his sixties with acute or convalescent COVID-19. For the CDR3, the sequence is CASSFSGANTGELFF. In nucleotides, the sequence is TGCGCCAGCAGCTTTTCGGGGGCGAACACCGGGGAGCTGTTTTTT.